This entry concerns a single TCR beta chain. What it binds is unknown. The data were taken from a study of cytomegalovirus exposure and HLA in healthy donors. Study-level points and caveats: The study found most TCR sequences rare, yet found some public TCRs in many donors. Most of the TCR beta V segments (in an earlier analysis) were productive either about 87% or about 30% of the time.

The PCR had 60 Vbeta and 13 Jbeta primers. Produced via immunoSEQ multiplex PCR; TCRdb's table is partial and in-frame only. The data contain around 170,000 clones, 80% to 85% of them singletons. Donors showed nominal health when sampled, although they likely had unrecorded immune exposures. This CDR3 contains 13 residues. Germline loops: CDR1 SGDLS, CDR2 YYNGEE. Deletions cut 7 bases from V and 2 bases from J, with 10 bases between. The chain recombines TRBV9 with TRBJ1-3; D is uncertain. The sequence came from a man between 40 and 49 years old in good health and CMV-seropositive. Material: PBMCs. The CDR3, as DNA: TGTGCCAGCTCCCCGGGTCCTGGAAACACCATATATTTT. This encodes CASSPGPGNTIYF.